This TCR beta chain comes out of a study of blood T cell repertoires in COVID-19. Study background: COVID-19 samples, acute and convalescent, were from the United States, Italy and Spain. In each case, the material was cDNA or gDNA derived from T cells, B-cell-depleted T cells, or PBMCs.

As processed by the authors: Counts of nucleated cells, estimated from reference gene primer amplification, were obtained. Clones were read by immunoSEQ multiplex PCR, and TCRdb kept only the in-frame ones, dropping some. The DNA gave D and trimming, while V, J and clone size come from that table. The sample contains roughly 75,000 clones, 74% of which appear only once. CDR1 is KGHDR and CDR2 is SFDVKD in the germline V gene. This CDR3 region has 18 residues. J was trimmed by 1 base and V by 4 bases; bases with no gene match: 9. V usage is TRBV24-1 and J usage is TRBJ2-3; 11 nucleotides line up with TRBD2. This TCR derives from a human donor with acute or convalescent COVID-19. The donor label of this sample is uncertain. What was sequenced was peripheral blood. Here the CDR3 reads CATSDLAGGRGGTDTQYF. Here the CDR3 DNA reads TGTGCCACCAGTGACCTAGCGGGAGGAAGGGGGGGCACAGATACGCAGTATTTT.